This T cell receptor (beta chain) was sequenced during a study of identifying expanded T cells in peripheral blood (dated by TCRdb to between 2018 and 2021). General notes on the study: Technical replicates were generated by sequencing separate aliquots of the same genomic DNA pool, with four replicates compared pairwise.

Summary of the overall study and its limitations: Across all healthy donors, variance in clone template counts between two-week samples was found to increase significantly with total template count. Between technical replicates the binomial model flagged around 1.3 differentially abundant clones, whereas over around 2 weeks the binomial model flagged about 16.4 and over about four weeks about 19. The authors expected that over much longer intervals, such as months to years, biological variance in healthy repertoires might increase even further. Across all healthy-donor time intervals, the beta-binomial model significantly lowered both the number of clones called differentially abundant and the false-positive rate.

On this clone itself: Its cognate antigen has yet to be identified. Within one base of it there is no much larger clone, and no base qualities were kept.

The immunoSEQ Assay, which relies on bias-controlled multiplex PCR amplification of genomic DNA, was used to profile TCRbeta CDR3 regions. Under the source paper's analysis protocol: To quantify the absolute abundance of each unique TCRbeta CDR3 region, the sequences were collapsed and filtered. Differential abundance was tested with two models: a binomial (Fisher-equivalent) model and a beta-binomial model that adds time-dependent variance fitted from healthy donors. Clones with fewer than 5 combined templates were excluded, and clones with Benjamini-Hochberg FDR below 0.01 were called differentially abundant. In the beta-binomial model, variance was expressed as a function of the total template count across the two samples, in the form v = (b*log(k)+a)^2. Not all clones reach the TCRdb copy of this immuneACCESS table, which keeps in-frame sequences only. Checked studies attribute under half of the gap to unresolved V genes and leave the rest unexplained. V and J calls and clone size are those listed in that table; D and trimming were worked out from the DNA. This sample has about 91,000 clones in its table, and 88% of those were observed once. 4% of the sample goes to the ten largest clones.

During the collection period, no infections or other immune events were recorded for the healthy donors. To calibrate time-dependent variance in a beta-binomial model of T-cell clone differential abundance, blood repertoires from healthy donors were used as a training cohort. The training cohort included 10 or so healthy donors, of whom 3 were female and 7 were male. Donor ages ranged from roughly 29 to 64 years, with an average of roughly 40 years. Obtained from a commercial supplier, whole blood was collected from each healthy donor at three time points set about two weeks apart. Genomic DNA was extracted from unsorted whole blood for immunosequencing. The germline V end is reduced by 3 bases and the J end by 3 bases; junction bases left unmatched: 7. CDR1 and CDR2 (SGHNT, YYREEE) derive from the germline V gene (reference sequence). From the cysteine up to the phenylalanine, the CDR3 has a length of 15 residues. Just CDR3 DNA is preserved here, 45 bases in frame from base 1.

The chain joins TRBV5-4 to TRBJ1-1, and TRBD1 aligns with 8 junction nucleotides. What was sequenced was blood. The receptor's source is a person aged 18 to 75 in good health. The DNA is TGTGCCAGCAGCTCGAGACAGGGGTTGGACACTGAAGCTTTCTTT. The translation is CASSSRQGLDTEAFF.